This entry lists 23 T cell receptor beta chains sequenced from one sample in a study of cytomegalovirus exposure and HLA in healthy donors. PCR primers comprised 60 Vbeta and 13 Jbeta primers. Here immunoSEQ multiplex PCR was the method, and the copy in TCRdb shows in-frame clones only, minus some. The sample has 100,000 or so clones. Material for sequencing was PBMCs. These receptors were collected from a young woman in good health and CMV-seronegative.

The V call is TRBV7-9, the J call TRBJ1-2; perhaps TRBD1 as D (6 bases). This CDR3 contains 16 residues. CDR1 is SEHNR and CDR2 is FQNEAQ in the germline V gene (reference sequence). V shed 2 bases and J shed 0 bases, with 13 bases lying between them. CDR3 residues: CASSLSRQEPNYGYTF. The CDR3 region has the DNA TGTGCCAGCAGCTTATCTCGACAGGAGCCTAACTATGGCTACACCTTC.

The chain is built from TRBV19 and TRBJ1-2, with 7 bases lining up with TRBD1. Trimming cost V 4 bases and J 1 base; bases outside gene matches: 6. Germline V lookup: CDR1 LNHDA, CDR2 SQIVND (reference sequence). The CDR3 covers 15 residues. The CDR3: CASSKDRASNYGYTF. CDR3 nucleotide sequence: TGTGCCAGTAGTAAAGACAGGGCGAGTAACTATGGCTACACCTTC.

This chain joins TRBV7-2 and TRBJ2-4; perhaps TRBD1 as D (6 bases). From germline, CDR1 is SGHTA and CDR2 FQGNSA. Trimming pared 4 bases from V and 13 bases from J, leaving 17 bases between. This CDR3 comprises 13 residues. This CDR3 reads CASSYREGTLQYF. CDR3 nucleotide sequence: TGTGCCAGCAGCTATCGAGAAGGGACACTGCAGTACTTC.

DNA of the CDR3: TGTGCCAGCAACTCTGGACAGGCGGCTAACTATGGCTACACCTTC. Residues: CASNSGQAANYGYTF. The chain is built from TRBV5-6 and TRBJ1-2; the match to TRBD1 covers 7 bases. V was clipped by 6 bases and J by 0 bases; unmatched bases: 8. The CDR3 totals 15 residues. Germline-derived CDR1 and CDR2 are SGHDT and YYEEEE.

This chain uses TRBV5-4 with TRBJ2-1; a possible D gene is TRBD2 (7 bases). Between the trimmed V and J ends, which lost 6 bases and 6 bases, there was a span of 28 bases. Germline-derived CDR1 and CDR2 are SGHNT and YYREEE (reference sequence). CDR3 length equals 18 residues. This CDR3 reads CASTKRYSGGLPGNEQFF. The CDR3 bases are TGTGCCAGCACCAAAAGATACTCCGGGGGGCTCCCCGGCAATGAGCAGTTCTTC.

CDR3 in amino acids: CASRPDSANTGELFF. Written as DNA, the CDR3 is TGTGCCAGCAGACCTGACAGCGCGAACACCGGGGAGCTGTTTTTT. The genes are TRBV6-5 and TRBJ2-2; D possibly corresponds to TRBD1 (5 bases). The CDR3 runs to 15 residues. The V gene lost 6 bases and the J gene lost 0 bases, with 11 bases spanning the gap. The V gene's germline CDR1 is MNHEY and CDR2 SVGAGI.

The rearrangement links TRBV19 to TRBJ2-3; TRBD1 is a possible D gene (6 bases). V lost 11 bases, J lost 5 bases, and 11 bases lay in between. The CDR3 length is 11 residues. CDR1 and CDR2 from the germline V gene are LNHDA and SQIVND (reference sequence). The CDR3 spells CASKGGDTQYF. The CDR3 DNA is TGTGCCTCAAAAGGGGGAGATACGCAGTATTTT.

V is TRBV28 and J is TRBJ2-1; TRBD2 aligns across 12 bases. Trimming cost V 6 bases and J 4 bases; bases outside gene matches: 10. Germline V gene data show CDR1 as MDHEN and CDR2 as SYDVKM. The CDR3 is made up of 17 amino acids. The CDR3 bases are TGTGCCAGCAGAGGCAGGGGGGGACTAGCGGGTTACAATGAGCAGTTCTTC. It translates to CASRGRGGLAGYNEQFF.

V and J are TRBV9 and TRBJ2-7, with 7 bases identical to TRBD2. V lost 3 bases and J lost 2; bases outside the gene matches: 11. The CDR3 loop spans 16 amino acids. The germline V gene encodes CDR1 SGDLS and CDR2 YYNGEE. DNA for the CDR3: TGTGCCAGCAGCGGGACCCGGGGGGAGACCGCCTACGAGCAGTACTTC. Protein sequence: CASSGTRGETAYEQYF.

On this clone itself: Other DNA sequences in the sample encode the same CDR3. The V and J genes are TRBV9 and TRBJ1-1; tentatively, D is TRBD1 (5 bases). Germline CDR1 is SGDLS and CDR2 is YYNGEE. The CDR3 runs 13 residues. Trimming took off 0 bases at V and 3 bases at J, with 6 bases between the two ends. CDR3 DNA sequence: TGTGCCAGCAGCGTAGCGGGGGACACTGAAGCTTTCTTT. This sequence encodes CASSVAGDTEAFF.

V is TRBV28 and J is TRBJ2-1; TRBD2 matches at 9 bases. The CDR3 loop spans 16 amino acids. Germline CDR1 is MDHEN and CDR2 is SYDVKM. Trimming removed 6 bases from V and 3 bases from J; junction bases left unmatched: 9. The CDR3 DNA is TGTGCCAGCAGCCCGACCGGGACTAGCTACTACAATGAGCAGTTCTTC. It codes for CASSPTGTSYYNEQFF.

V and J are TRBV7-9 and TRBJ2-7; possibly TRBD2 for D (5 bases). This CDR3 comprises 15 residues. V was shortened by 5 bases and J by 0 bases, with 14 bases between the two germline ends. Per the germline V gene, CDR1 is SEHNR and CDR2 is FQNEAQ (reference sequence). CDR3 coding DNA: TGTGCCAGCAGCACCCCGGGTAGCGCCTCCTACGAGCAGTACTTC. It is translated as CASSTPGSASYEQYF.

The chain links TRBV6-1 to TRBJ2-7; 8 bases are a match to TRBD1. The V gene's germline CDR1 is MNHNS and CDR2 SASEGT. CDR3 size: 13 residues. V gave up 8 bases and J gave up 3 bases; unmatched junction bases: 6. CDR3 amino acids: CASVNTGGYEQYF. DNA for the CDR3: TGTGCCAGCGTCAATACAGGGGGCTACGAGCAGTACTTC.

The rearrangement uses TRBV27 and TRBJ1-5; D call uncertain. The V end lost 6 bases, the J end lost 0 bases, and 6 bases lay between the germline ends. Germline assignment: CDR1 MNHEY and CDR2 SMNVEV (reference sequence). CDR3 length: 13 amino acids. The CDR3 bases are TGTGCCAGCAGGCAGTATAGCAATCAGCCCCAGCATTTT. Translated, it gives CASRQYSNQPQHF.

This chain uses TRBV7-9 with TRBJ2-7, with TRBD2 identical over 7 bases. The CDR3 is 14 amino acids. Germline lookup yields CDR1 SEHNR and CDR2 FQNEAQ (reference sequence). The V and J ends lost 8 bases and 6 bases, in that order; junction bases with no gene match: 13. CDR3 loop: CASPPGAGRPEQYF. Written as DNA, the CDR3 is TGTGCCAGCCCTCCGGGAGCGGGACGACCCGAGCAGTACTTC.

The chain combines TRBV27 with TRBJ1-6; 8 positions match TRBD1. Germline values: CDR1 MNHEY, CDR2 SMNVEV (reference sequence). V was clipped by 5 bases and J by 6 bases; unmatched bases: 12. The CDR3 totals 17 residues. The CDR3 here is CASSPMHTGGINSPLHF. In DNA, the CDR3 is TGTGCCAGCAGTCCTATGCATACAGGGGGAATTAATTCACCCCTCCACTTT.

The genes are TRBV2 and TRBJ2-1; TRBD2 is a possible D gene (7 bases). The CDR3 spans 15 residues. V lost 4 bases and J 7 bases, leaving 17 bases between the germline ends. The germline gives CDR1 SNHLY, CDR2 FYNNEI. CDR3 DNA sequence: TGTGCCAGCAGTGCGTTGAGGGGGGGTAGAAATGAGCAGTTCTTC. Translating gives CASSALRGGRNEQFF. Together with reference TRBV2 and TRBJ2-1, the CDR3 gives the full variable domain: EPEVTQTPSHQVTQMGQEVILRCVPISNHLYFYWYRQILGQKVEFLVSFYNNEISEKSEIFDDQFSVERPDGSNFTLKIRSTKLEDSAMYFCASSALRGGRNEQFFGPGTRLTVL.

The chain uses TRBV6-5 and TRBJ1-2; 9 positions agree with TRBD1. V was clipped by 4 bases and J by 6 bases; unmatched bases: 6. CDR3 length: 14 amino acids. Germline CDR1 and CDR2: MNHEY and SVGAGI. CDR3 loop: CASSSDRGIDGYTF. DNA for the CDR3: TGTGCCAGCAGTTCGGACAGGGGCATAGATGGCTACACCTTC.

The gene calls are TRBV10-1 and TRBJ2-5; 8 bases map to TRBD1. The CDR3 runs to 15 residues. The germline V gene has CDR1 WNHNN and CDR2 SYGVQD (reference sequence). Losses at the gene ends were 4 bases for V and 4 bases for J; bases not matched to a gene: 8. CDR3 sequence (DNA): TGCGCCAGCAGTGTCGGACAGGGTGAGCGAGAGACCCAGTACTTC. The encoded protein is CASSVGQGERETQYF.

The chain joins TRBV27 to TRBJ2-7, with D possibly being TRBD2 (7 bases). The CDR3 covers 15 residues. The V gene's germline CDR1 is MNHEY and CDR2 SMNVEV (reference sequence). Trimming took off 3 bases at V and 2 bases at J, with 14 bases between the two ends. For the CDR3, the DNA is TGTGCCAGCAGTTTGGACAGCGGGATTCCCTACGAGCAGTACTTC. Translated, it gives CASSLDSGIPYEQYF.

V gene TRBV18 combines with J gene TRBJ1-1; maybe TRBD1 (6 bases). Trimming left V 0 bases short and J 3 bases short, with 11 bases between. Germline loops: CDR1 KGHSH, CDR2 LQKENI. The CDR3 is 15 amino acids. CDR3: CASSPPLGGDTEAFF. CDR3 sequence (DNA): TGTGCCAGCTCACCACCGCTAGGGGGAGACACTGAAGCTTTCTTT.

The CDR3 DNA reads TGTGCCAGCAGTACCCCGACTAGCGGCACAGATACGCAGTATTTT. The encoded protein is CASSTPTSGTDTQYF. The chain combines TRBV27 with TRBJ2-3; 8 positions agree with TRBD2. The CDR3 is 15 amino acids. J gave up 1 base and V 5 bases, and 5 bases lay outside the gene matches. Germline V gene lookup returns CDR1 MNHEY and CDR2 SMNVEV (reference sequence).

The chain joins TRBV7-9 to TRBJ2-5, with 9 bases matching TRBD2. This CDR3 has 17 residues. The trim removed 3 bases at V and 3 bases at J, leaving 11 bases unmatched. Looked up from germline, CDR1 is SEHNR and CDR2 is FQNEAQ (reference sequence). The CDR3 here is CASSFPLAGTAKETQYF. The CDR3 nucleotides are TGTGCCAGCAGCTTTCCGCTAGCGGGAACAGCTAAAGAGACCCAGTACTTC.